The 15 T cell receptor beta chains below were found in one sample sequenced in a study of T cell repertoires in cytomegalovirus infection. Antigen specificity for these receptors is unknown. Each CDR3 protein is one row after TCRdb ran MiXCR on the reads. This sample has roughly 700,000 distinct CDR3 sequences, with about 33% found just once. Sequenced material: cultured PBMCs, taken from culture after CMV antigen stimulation. The source is a human donor in good health (CMV status not recorded). Some clones in this sample may be carry-over from other donors' samples.

In this sample, this clonotype turned up a few times. This chain links TRBV9 with TRBJ2-2; perhaps D is TRBD1 or TRBD2 (5 bases each). In germline, CDR1 is SGDLS, CDR2 YYNGEE. This CDR3 has 16 residues. V was cut by 4 bases and J by 0 bases, with 13 bases left in between. The CDR3, as DNA: TGTGCCAGCAGCTCGGGACGCTTCGCGAACACCGGGGAGCTGTTTTTT. It specifies CASSSGRFANTGELFF.

The chain couples TRBV30 to TRBJ2-4; 8 positions agree with TRBD1. The junction had 6 bases not matched to a gene; V was cut back by 7 bases and J by 1 base. The germline V gene encodes CDR1 GTSNPN and CDR2 SVGIG (reference sequence). The CDR3 is 14 amino acids. Written as DNA, the CDR3 is TGTGCCTACGGACAGGGCTTCGCCAAAAACATTCAGTACTTC. Translating gives CAYGQGFAKNIQYF.

This clonotype appeared a few times. The J gene is TRBJ1-2, the V gene TRBV29-1; 8 bases are shared with TRBD1. The CDR3 totals 13 residues. Losses at the gene ends were 7 bases for V and 2 bases for J; bases not matched to a gene: 6. Looked up from germline, CDR1 is SQVTM and CDR2 is ANQGSEA. The CDR3: CSAAGGANYGYTF. CDR3 DNA sequence: TGCAGCGCAGCAGGGGGCGCGAACTATGGCTACACCTTC.

The gene calls are TRBV10-2 and TRBJ2-2; D not resolved. Trimming took 3 bases from V and 9 from J, leaving 5 bases between them. CDR1 and CDR2 (germline): WSHSY, SAAADI. The CDR3 runs to 11 residues. This chain's CDR3 is CASSDGRELFF. The CDR3 DNA is TGCGCCAGCAGTGATGGAAGGGAGCTGTTTTTT.

This chain uses TRBV2 with TRBJ2-2; tentatively, D is TRBD2 (5 bases). Looked up from germline, CDR1 is SNHLY and CDR2 is FYNNEI. This CDR3 comprises 14 residues. V was clipped by 8 bases and J by 2 bases, with 12 bases between them. The CDR3 sequence: CASRAGGNTGELFF. The CDR3 region has the DNA TGTGCCAGCCGGGCGGGCGGAAACACCGGGGAGCTGTTTTTT.

There are a few counts of this clonotype. The rearrangement links TRBV4-1 to TRBJ1-6; D ambiguous. Trimming took off 0 bases at V and 5 bases at J, with 11 bases between the two ends. Germline V gene sequence: CDR1 MGHRA, CDR2 YSYEKL. The CDR3 runs 16 residues. The CDR3 nucleotides read TGCGCCAGCAGCCAAGATCAACAGCTAAATAATTCACCCCTCCACTTT. Its translation is CASSQDQQLNNSPLHF.

The chain joins TRBV5-4 to TRBJ2-1, with 9 bases lining up with TRBD2. Looked up from germline, CDR1 is SGHNT and CDR2 is YYREEE (reference sequence). J lost 8 bases, V lost 0 bases, and 9 bases had no gene match. This CDR3 has 16 residues. The CDR3 reads CASSLARTSVGDEQFF. Here the CDR3 DNA reads TGTGCCAGCAGCTTGGCCAGGACTAGCGTAGGGGATGAGCAGTTCTTC. Based on the CDR3 plus reference TRBV5-4 and TRBJ2-1, the full variable domain is ETGVTQSPTHLIKTRGQQVTLRCSSQSGHNTVSWYQQALGQGPQFIFQYYREEENGRGNFPPRFSGLQFPNYSSELNVNALELDDSALYLCASSLARTSVGDEQFFGPGTRLTVL.

This clonotype has a handful of counts. The chain is built from TRBV12-3 or TRBV12-4 and TRBJ2-1; 7 nucleotides line up with TRBD2. The CDR3 extends over 15 amino acids. The ends lost 3 bases at V and 6 bases at J; junction bases unmatched: 8. The CDR3 nucleotides read TGTGCCAGCAGTTTCAGCGGACTAGTTCGCAATGAGCAGTTCTTC. Amino acid sequence: CASSFSGLVRNEQFF.

This chain uses TRBV6-1 with TRBJ1-4, with a possible D match to TRBD1 (6 bases). Trimming left V 6 bases short and J 4 bases short, with 12 bases between. CDR1 MNHNS and CDR2 SASEGT come from the germline V gene. The CDR3 runs 14 residues. As DNA, the CDR3 is TGTGCCAGCAGGATACAGGGTGTTAATGAAAAACTGTTTTTT. This encodes CASRIQGVNEKLFF.

This CDR3 is CASSRSGGPFDEQFF. The CDR3 nucleotides read TGTGCCAGCAGCCGCTCGGGGGGCCCGTTCGATGAGCAGTTCTTC. The chain links TRBV7-6 to TRBJ2-1; possibly TRBD2 for D (7 bases). This CDR3 region has 15 residues. The germline V gene has CDR1 SGHVS and CDR2 FNYEAQ. V gave up 5 bases and J gave up 8 bases, with 19 bases separating them.

This rearrangement joins TRBV2 to TRBJ2-5; 10 bases align to TRBD2. V was pared by 2 bases and J by 5 bases, with 5 bases of the junction left unmatched. The germline CDR1 and CDR2 sequences are SNHLY and FYNNEI. The CDR3 has 15 amino acids. For the CDR3, the DNA is TGTGCCAGCAGTGAATTAGCGGGAGGAGAGGAGACCCAGTACTTC. Residues: CASSELAGGEETQYF.

This chain uses TRBV5-1 with TRBJ2-1; 11 nucleotides agree with TRBD1. Germline CDR1 reads SGHRS; CDR2 reads YFSETQ. J gave up 6 bases and V 4 bases, and 9 bases lay outside the gene matches. The CDR3 sequence is 16 residues long. The CDR3: CASSPKWGQGVNEQFF. The CDR3 DNA reads as TGCGCCAGCAGCCCGAAGTGGGGACAGGGGGTCAATGAGCAGTTCTTC. Combining the CDR3 with reference TRBV5-1 and TRBJ2-1 gives the whole variable domain KAGVTQTPRYLIKTRGQQVTLSCSPISGHRSVSWYQQTPGQGLQFLFEYFSETQRNKGNFPGRFSGRQFSNSRSEMNVSTLELGDSALYLCASSPKWGQGVNEQFFGPGTRLTVL.

This clonotype has a count of ten or more. The chain carries TRBV7-2 and TRBJ1-5; no reliable D call. Germline loops: CDR1 SGHTA, CDR2 FQGNSA. Trimming left V 1 base short and J 6 bases short, with 7 bases between. This CDR3 region has 13 residues. CDR3 sequence reads: CASSLDGVQPQHF. In DNA, the CDR3 is TGTGCCAGCAGCTTAGACGGGGTTCAGCCCCAGCATTTT.

The chain joins TRBV6-1 to TRBJ1-2; TRBD1 agrees at 7 bases. The CDR3 is made up of 14 amino acids. The germline gives CDR1 MNHNS, CDR2 SASEGT. The J segment lost 8 bases and the V segment lost 3 bases, leaving 9 bases of the junction unmatched. The CDR3 loop is CASSDYDREGGYTF. The CDR3 DNA reads TGTGCCAGCAGTGACTACGACAGGGAGGGAGGCTACACCTTC.

The chain uses TRBV11-2 and TRBJ2-5, with D possibly called TRBD1 or TRBD2 (5 bases each). The V and J ends lost 6 bases and 1 base respectively, with 12 bases between them. Germline CDR1 reads SGHAT; CDR2 reads FQNNGV. The CDR3 consists of 14 residues. CDR3 protein: CASRRFGAQETQYF. CDR3 DNA sequence: TGTGCCAGCAGACGATTCGGGGCCCAAGAGACCCAGTACTTC. Based on the CDR3 plus reference TRBV11-2 and TRBJ2-5, the full variable domain is EAGVAQSPRYKIIEKRQSVAFWCNPISGHATLYWYQQILGQGPKLLIQFQNNGVVDDSQLPKDRFSAERLKGVDSTLKIQPAKLEDSAVYLCASRRFGAQETQYFGPGTRLLVL.